A selection of T cell receptor beta chains follows, all from one sample in a study of cytomegalovirus exposure and HLA in healthy donors. TCRdb keeps only in-frame clones here, not all; method: immunoSEQ multiplex PCR. This sample has 120,000 or so clones, with around 86% found just once. Sequences were obtained from PBMCs. These receptors were obtained from a man between 35 and 55 years old in good health and CMV-seronegative. Each CDR3 is given with its conserved first and last residue. The order of the fields is J gene, V gene, clone size, D gene, CDR3 DNA, CDR3 protein. D genes are given only for firm matches. Size values are once, few and many counts, or a class for expanded clones, and some rows have none.

j_call: TRBJ1-1; v_call: TRBV5-6; clone_size: .; d_call: TRBD1; cdr3_nt: TGTGCCAGCAGCTCGGTAGACAGGGTTTACACTGAAGCTTTCTTT; cdr3_aa: CASSSVDRVYTEAFF
j_call: TRBJ1-1; v_call: TRBV6-5; clone_size: .; d_call: .; cdr3_nt: TGTGCCAGCAGAGAAGTGGCAAACACTGAAGCTTTCTTT; cdr3_aa: CASREVANTEAFF
j_call: TRBJ1-2; v_call: TRBV7-6; clone_size: .; d_call: .; cdr3_nt: TGTGCCAGCAGCCCAGGACTAGGGAACTATGGCTACACCTTC; cdr3_aa: CASSPGLGNYGYTF
j_call: TRBJ1-2; v_call: TRBV30; clone_size: .; d_call: .; cdr3_nt: TGTGCCTGGACTGGACAGCGCCCTTATGGCTACACCTTC; cdr3_aa: CAWTGQRPYGYTF
j_call: TRBJ1-1; v_call: TRBV4-2; clone_size: .; d_call: .; cdr3_nt: TGTGCCAGCAGCCAGGTAGACAGGTTGAACACTGAAGCTTTCTTT; cdr3_aa: CASSQVDRLNTEAFF
j_call: TRBJ2-5; v_call: TRBV29-1; clone_size: .; d_call: .; cdr3_nt: TGCAGCGTAACAGGGATCCAAGAGACCCAGTACTTC; cdr3_aa: CSVTGIQETQYF
j_call: TRBJ2-7; v_call: TRBV4-3; clone_size: .; d_call: .; cdr3_nt: TGCGCCAGCAGCCAAGGTGTAGGGGGCGAGCAGTACTTC; cdr3_aa: CASSQGVGGEQYF
j_call: TRBJ2-7; v_call: TRBV2; clone_size: .; d_call: TRBD1; cdr3_nt: TGTGCCAGCACCCCCGAGCAGGGGGCTTACTACGAGCAGTACTTC; cdr3_aa: CASTPEQGAYYEQYF
j_call: TRBJ1-6; v_call: TRBV6-1; clone_size: .; d_call: TRBD1; cdr3_nt: TGTGCCAGCAGTGATTACGGGTTGGCACAGGGGTATAATTCACCCCTCCACTTT; cdr3_aa: CASSDYGLAQGYNSPLHF
j_call: TRBJ2-2; v_call: TRBV27; clone_size: .; d_call: .; cdr3_nt: TGTGCCAGCAGTTGGCAGGGGTCCTCGAACACCGGGGAGCTGTTTTTT; cdr3_aa: CASSWQGSSNTGELFF
j_call: TRBJ2-3; v_call: TRBV1; clone_size: .; d_call: .; cdr3_nt: TGCACCATACAGTTAGCGGGGTCAGATACGCAGTATTTT; cdr3_aa: CTIQLAGSDTQYF
j_call: TRBJ1-2; v_call: TRBV5-1; clone_size: .; d_call: TRBD1; cdr3_nt: TGCGCCAGCAGCTTAACCGTAACAGGGGGCTATGGCTACACCTTC; cdr3_aa: CASSLTVTGGYGYTF
j_call: TRBJ2-5; v_call: TRBV19; clone_size: .; d_call: .; cdr3_nt: TGTGCCAGTAGTAACAGGTTGGGTGAGACCCAGTACTTC; cdr3_aa: CASSNRLGETQYF
j_call: TRBJ1-1; v_call: TRBV6-1; clone_size: few; d_call: TRBD1; cdr3_nt: TGTGCCAGCAGTGGTTTGGACAGGGGAGGAAACACTGAAGCTTTCTTT; cdr3_aa: CASSGLDRGGNTEAFF
j_call: TRBJ1-3; v_call: TRBV7-2; clone_size: .; d_call: TRBD1; cdr3_nt: TGTGCCAGCAGCCACCGACAGGGGAAGTCTGGAAACACCATATATTTT; cdr3_aa: CASSHRQGKSGNTIYF
j_call: TRBJ1-2; v_call: TRBV6-5; clone_size: once; d_call: .; cdr3_nt: TGTGCCAGCAGGGCACCAACTAACTATGGCTACACCTTC; cdr3_aa: CASRAPTNYGYTF
j_call: TRBJ2-5; v_call: TRBV7-3; clone_size: once; d_call: TRBD2; cdr3_nt: TGTGCCAGCAGCCTCCTAGCGGGGACTCAAGAGACCCAGTACTTC; cdr3_aa: CASSLLAGTQETQYF
j_call: TRBJ1-5; v_call: TRBV19; clone_size: .; d_call: TRBD1; cdr3_nt: TGTGCCACCCGGGACAGGGATTTTCAGCCCCAGCATTTT; cdr3_aa: CATRDRDFQPQHF
j_call: TRBJ1-5; v_call: TRBV11-2; clone_size: .; d_call: .; cdr3_nt: TGTGCCAGCAGCCGAGAGTATAGCAATCAGCCCCAGCATTTT; cdr3_aa: CASSREYSNQPQHF
j_call: TRBJ1-2; v_call: TRBV7-9; clone_size: once; d_call: .; cdr3_nt: TGTGCCAGCAGCTTGGACAAGAGCTATGGCTACACCTTC; cdr3_aa: CASSLDKSYGYTF
j_call: TRBJ2-5; v_call: TRBV25-1; clone_size: .; d_call: .; cdr3_nt: TGTGCCAGCAGTGCTTCGGATCTTGGGGGCGGGGAGACCCAGTACTTC; cdr3_aa: CASSASDLGGGETQYF
j_call: TRBJ2-7; v_call: TRBV28; clone_size: .; d_call: .; cdr3_nt: TGTGCCAGCAGCAACCTCGTTGCGGGGTCCCCCTACGAGCAGTACTTC; cdr3_aa: CASSNLVAGSPYEQYF
j_call: TRBJ1-6; v_call: TRBV25-1; clone_size: .; d_call: .; cdr3_nt: TGTGCCAGCAGTGAATACAGGGATAATTCACCCCTCCACTTT; cdr3_aa: CASSEYRDNSPLHF
j_call: TRBJ1-1; v_call: TRBV4-2; clone_size: .; d_call: .; cdr3_nt: TGTGCCAGCAGCCGGACAGTTAAGCTCACTGAAGCTTTCTTT; cdr3_aa: CASSRTVKLTEAFF
j_call: TRBJ1-1; v_call: TRBV6-6; clone_size: .; d_call: .; cdr3_nt: TGTGCCAGCTGCGAGGGACAGAACACTGAAGCTTTCTTT; cdr3_aa: CASCEGQNTEAFF
j_call: TRBJ1-4; v_call: TRBV6-5; clone_size: .; d_call: .; cdr3_nt: TGTGCCAGCAGTTACCAGGCGGTCGTAAGGAGGGAAAAACTGTTTTTT; cdr3_aa: CASSYQAVVRREKLFF
j_call: TRBJ2-1; v_call: TRBV6-6; clone_size: .; d_call: TRBD1; cdr3_nt: TGTGCCAGCAGTCCTGACAGGGGCGGCGAGCAGTTCTTC; cdr3_aa: CASSPDRGGEQFF
j_call: TRBJ2-5; v_call: TRBV5-1; clone_size: .; d_call: .; cdr3_nt: TGCGCCAGCAGCTTCCTAGGGGGAGAGACCCAGTACTTC; cdr3_aa: CASSFLGGETQYF
j_call: TRBJ1-6; v_call: TRBV5-6; clone_size: .; d_call: TRBD1; cdr3_nt: TGTGCCAGCAGCCCCCGTGGGACAGGGGGGACCCCCCTCCACTTT; cdr3_aa: CASSPRGTGGTPLHF
j_call: TRBJ2-5; v_call: TRBV28; clone_size: .; d_call: TRBD2; cdr3_nt: TGTGCCAGCAGTACTGAGTCTAGCGGGGGGTCCGTAGGGGCCCAGTACTTC; cdr3_aa: CASSTESSGGSVGAQYF
j_call: TRBJ1-1; v_call: TRBV10-3; clone_size: .; d_call: .; cdr3_nt: TGTGCCATCAGTGAAGGTGCCCGGGGGATTGGCACTGAAGCTTTCTTT; cdr3_aa: CAISEGARGIGTEAFF
j_call: TRBJ1-1; v_call: TRBV7-9; clone_size: once; d_call: .; cdr3_nt: TGTGCCAGCAGCCTTGAACAGGGCACTGAAGCTTTCTTT; cdr3_aa: CASSLEQGTEAFF
j_call: TRBJ2-7; v_call: TRBV2; clone_size: .; d_call: .; cdr3_nt: TGTGCCAGCAGAGCCGACAGCTACGAGCAGTACTTC; cdr3_aa: CASRADSYEQYF
j_call: TRBJ1-1; v_call: TRBV29-1; clone_size: few; d_call: .; cdr3_nt: .; cdr3_aa: CSAVGGGTFF
j_call: TRBJ2-5; v_call: TRBV5-1; clone_size: .; d_call: TRBD2; cdr3_nt: TGCGCCAGCAGCCAAGGACTAGCGGGTTTAGAGACCCAGTACTTC; cdr3_aa: CASSQGLAGLETQYF
j_call: TRBJ1-4; v_call: TRBV9; clone_size: .; d_call: .; cdr3_nt: TGTGCCAGCAGCTTGGGGCAGGATGAAAAACTGTTTTTT; cdr3_aa: CASSLGQDEKLFF
j_call: TRBJ1-2; v_call: TRBV4-2; clone_size: .; d_call: .; cdr3_nt: TGTGCCAGCAGCCAAGCAGGGGTTGGTGGCTACACCTTC; cdr3_aa: CASSQAGVGGYTF
j_call: TRBJ1-4; v_call: TRBV6-1; clone_size: .; d_call: .; cdr3_nt: TGTGCCAGCAGGCGGGGAGGGGCGGGTAATGAAAAACTGTTTTTT; cdr3_aa: CASRRGGAGNEKLFF
j_call: TRBJ2-5; v_call: TRBV28; clone_size: .; d_call: .; cdr3_nt: TGTGCCAGCAGTTTTCGAAAACGGTGGAGGGACCAAGAGACCCAGTACTTC; cdr3_aa: CASSFRKRWRDQETQYF
j_call: TRBJ2-5; v_call: TRBV11-2; clone_size: .; d_call: TRBD2; cdr3_nt: TGTGCCAGCAGCCTCACTAGCGGGGGGGATATTGAGACCCAGTACTTC; cdr3_aa: CASSLTSGGDIETQYF
j_call: TRBJ2-7; v_call: TRBV6-1; clone_size: .; d_call: .; cdr3_nt: TGTGCCAGCAGGAGGGTGGGGTCCTACGAGCAGTACTTC; cdr3_aa: CASRRVGSYEQYF
j_call: TRBJ1-5; v_call: TRBV7-9; clone_size: .; d_call: .; cdr3_nt: TGTGCCAGCAGCCTCGAGCGGGTGAATCAGCCCCAGCATTTT; cdr3_aa: CASSLERVNQPQHF
j_call: TRBJ2-5; v_call: TRBV5-1; clone_size: .; d_call: .; cdr3_nt: TGCGCCAGCAGCGCAGGGTCAATCCAAGAGACCCAGTACTTC; cdr3_aa: CASSAGSIQETQYF
j_call: TRBJ1-2; v_call: TRBV19; clone_size: .; d_call: TRBD1; cdr3_nt: TGTGCCAGTAGTAGCCCGACAGGGGGCCACTATGGCTACACCTTC; cdr3_aa: CASSSPTGGHYGYTF
j_call: TRBJ1-1; v_call: TRBV5-4; clone_size: .; d_call: .; cdr3_nt: TGTGCCAGCAGCTTGGATTCCGGGGACACTGAAGCTTTCTTT; cdr3_aa: CASSLDSGDTEAFF
j_call: TRBJ2-1; v_call: TRBV7-6; clone_size: .; d_call: TRBD2; cdr3_nt: TGTGCCAGCAGCCCTCGGACTAGCGGCAATGAGCAGTTCTTC; cdr3_aa: CASSPRTSGNEQFF
j_call: TRBJ2-2; v_call: TRBV27; clone_size: .; d_call: .; cdr3_nt: TGTGCCAGCGGAAAACAGGGACCCGGGGAGCTGTTTTTT; cdr3_aa: CASGKQGPGELFF
j_call: TRBJ1-1; v_call: TRBV27; clone_size: .; d_call: .; cdr3_nt: TGTGCCAGCACCACCACCCGGCTGGGGGCCGAAGCTTTCTTT; cdr3_aa: CASTTTRLGAEAFF
j_call: TRBJ2-7; v_call: TRBV29-1; clone_size: .; d_call: .; cdr3_nt: TGCAGCGTTGAGAGAGAGGGCTACGAGCAGTACTTC; cdr3_aa: CSVEREGYEQYF
j_call: TRBJ2-6; v_call: TRBV7-9; clone_size: many; d_call: TRBD2; cdr3_nt: TGTGCCAGCACCCCCCTCCGGGGGGATTCTGGGGCCAACGTCCTGACTTTC; cdr3_aa: CASTPLRGDSGANVLTF
j_call: TRBJ1-3; v_call: TRBV4-1; clone_size: .; d_call: .; cdr3_nt: TGCGCCAGCAGCCTCGGGACTCCGAACTCTGGAAACACCATATATTTT; cdr3_aa: CASSLGTPNSGNTIYF
j_call: TRBJ1-6; v_call: TRBV6-5; clone_size: .; d_call: TRBD1; cdr3_nt: TGTGCCAGCGGGACAGGGGAATCACCCCTCCACTTT; cdr3_aa: CASGTGESPLHF
j_call: TRBJ2-5; v_call: TRBV28; clone_size: .; d_call: .; cdr3_nt: TGTGCCAGCAGTTTCGGCCAGGGGACGTCCCGGGGGACCCAGTACTTC; cdr3_aa: CASSFGQGTSRGTQYF
j_call: TRBJ2-1; v_call: TRBV30; clone_size: .; d_call: TRBD2; cdr3_nt: TGTGCCTGGGCCGGGACTAGCGGGAAGTACAATGAGCAGTTCTTC; cdr3_aa: CAWAGTSGKYNEQFF
j_call: TRBJ1-2; v_call: TRBV25-1; clone_size: .; d_call: TRBD1; cdr3_nt: TGTGCCAGCAGTGAACCAGGACAGGGGGCCTATGGCTACACCTTC; cdr3_aa: CASSEPGQGAYGYTF
j_call: TRBJ1-1; v_call: TRBV6-6; clone_size: .; d_call: .; cdr3_nt: TGTGCCAGCAGCCGTCTCGGCACTGAAGCTTTCTTT; cdr3_aa: CASSRLGTEAFF
j_call: TRBJ2-1; v_call: TRBV5-4; clone_size: .; d_call: .; cdr3_nt: TGTGCCAGCAGCTTGGAGACGTCTACGGGGAACAATGAGCAGTTCTTC; cdr3_aa: CASSLETSTGNNEQFF
j_call: TRBJ2-3; v_call: TRBV5-6; clone_size: .; d_call: TRBD2; cdr3_nt: TGTGCCAGCAGCGGGGGGGGACTAGCTTTAGATACGCAGTATTTT; cdr3_aa: CASSGGGLALDTQYF